A selection of T cell receptor beta chains follows, all from one sample in a study of blood T cell repertoires in COVID-19. Sequencing used immunoSEQ multiplex PCR; TCRdb keeps in-frame clones, though not all of them. The sample consists of 400,000 to 450,000 clones, approximately 90% of them appearing once. The sequenced material came from peripheral blood. These receptors were collected from a woman aged 35 to 49 with COVID-19, enrolled during active disease. CDR3s include the opening cysteine and the closing phenylalanine or tryptophan. The D gene is left open where the match is weak. Expanded clones are given a class, and other clones once, few, many or no size at all.

cdr3_aa	cdr3_nt	j_call	v_call	d_call	clone_size
CASSQEIAPTVPLHF	TGTGCCAGCAGCCAAGAAATAGCTCCCACCGTTCCCCTCCACTTT	TRBJ1-6	TRBV14	NA	NA
CASGQGPMAEAFF	TGCGCCAGTGGACAGGGGCCAATGGCTGAAGCTTTCTTT	TRBJ1-1	TRBV5-1	TRBD1	NA
CASSERATGYSNQPQHF	TGTGCCAGCAGTGAAAGGGCGACAGGTTATAGCAATCAGCCCCAGCATTTT	TRBJ1-5	TRBV6-1	NA	NA
CATSRGLYQPQHF	TGTGCCACCAGCAGAGGACTGTATCAGCCCCAGCATTTT	TRBJ1-5	TRBV15	NA	NA
CAISESKASGVNSPLHF	TGTGCCATCAGTGAGTCGAAAGCTTCCGGGGTTAATTCACCCCTCCACTTT	TRBJ1-6	TRBV10-3	NA	NA
CASSLTGETEAFF	TGTGCCAGCAGCTTGACAGGGGAGACTGAAGCTTTCTTT	TRBJ1-1	TRBV7-9	TRBD1	NA
CASSQGIGGANPDTQYF	TGCGCCAGCAGCCAAGGGATTGGGGGGGCAAACCCAGATACGCAGTATTTT	TRBJ2-3	TRBV4-3	NA	NA
CASSFGRGSGNTIYF	TGTGCCAGCAGCTTTGGGCGTGGCTCTGGAAACACCATATATTTT	TRBJ1-3	TRBV7-2	NA	NA
CASSLSGVDTEAFF	TGCGCCAGCAGCTTGTCAGGGGTCGACACTGAAGCTTTCTTT	TRBJ1-1	TRBV5-1	NA	NA
CASRQYGYTF	TGTGCCAGCCGACAGTATGGCTACACCTTC	TRBJ1-2	TRBV6-5	NA	NA
CASSLWAGDLYNEQFF	TGTGCCAGCAGCCTCTGGGCGGGGGACCTTTACAATGAGCAGTTCTTC	TRBJ2-1	TRBV3-1/TRBV3-2	TRBD2	NA
CASSYSSGTLGGYTF	TGTGCCAGCAGTTACTCTAGCGGAACTCTGGGCGGCTACACCTTC	TRBJ1-2	TRBV6-2/TRBV6-3	NA	NA
CASSFRDHLDEQYF	TGTGCCAGCAGTTTTCGCGACCACCTAGACGAGCAGTACTTC	TRBJ2-7	TRBV27	NA	NA
CASSDWGAGGMGYNEQFF	TGTGCCAGCAGTGACTGGGGGGCGGGAGGCATGGGGTACAATGAGCAGTTCTTC	TRBJ2-1	TRBV6-1	TRBD2	NA
CASGWGRALDNEQFF	TGTGCCAGTGGGTGGGGGAGGGCCCTAGACAATGAGCAGTTCTTC	TRBJ2-1	TRBV19	TRBD2	few
CASSSGGTDGYSLSYNEQFF	TGCGCCAGCAGCTCGGGCGGGACAGACGGTTATAGTTTGTCCTACAATGAGCAGTTCTTC	TRBJ2-1	TRBV5-1	NA	NA
CAIRMGQGIKGTQYF	TGTGCCATCAGGATGGGACAGGGAATTAAGGGTACGCAGTATTTT	TRBJ2-3	TRBV10-3	TRBD1	once
CATSRVPRDDTEAFF	TGTGCCACCAGCAGAGTTCCCAGGGATGACACTGAAGCTTTCTTT	TRBJ1-1	TRBV15	NA	NA
CSAPGGYTF	TGCAGTGCCCCGGGTGGCTACACCTTC	TRBJ1-2	TRBV20-1	NA	NA
CASRLELYKGQGARNEQFF	TGTGCCAGCAGACTAGAGCTCTACAAGGGACAGGGGGCGAGGAATGAGCAGTTCTTC	TRBJ2-1	TRBV28	TRBD1	NA
CASSLVGLSEQYF	TGTGCCAGCAGCTTAGTAGGACTCTCCGAGCAGTACTTC	TRBJ2-7	TRBV7-2	NA	NA
CASSEGGTTEAFF	TGTGCCAGCAGTGAGGGCGGGACCACTGAAGCTTTCTTT	TRBJ1-1	TRBV7-3	NA	NA
CASSFFGEGETQYF	TGCGCCAGCAGCTTTTTTGGGGAGGGAGAGACCCAGTACTTC	TRBJ2-5	TRBV5-1	TRBD2	NA
CASSFRDEQYF	TGTGCCAGCAGTTTCAGGGACGAGCAGTACTTC	TRBJ2-7	TRBV12-3/TRBV12-4	NA	NA
CASSQGPGGNTEAFF	TGTGCCAGCAGCCAAGGTCCGGGGGGGAACACTGAAGCTTTCTTT	TRBJ1-1	TRBV3-1/TRBV3-2	NA	NA
CASSTGQGISNQPQHF	TGTGCCAGCAGTACTGGACAGGGGATTAGCAATCAGCCCCAGCATTTT	TRBJ1-5	TRBV6-6	TRBD1	NA
CASSPGGVTDSYYGYTF	TGCGCCAGCAGCCCCGGGGGGGTGACGGACAGCTACTATGGCTACACCTTC	TRBJ1-2	TRBV4-1	NA	NA
CASSFRSDNEQFF	TGTGCCAGCAGCTTCCGGAGTGACAATGAGCAGTTCTTC	TRBJ2-1	TRBV7-3	NA	NA
CASQQGKGSTDTQYF	TGTGCCAGTCAACAGGGAAAAGGGAGCACAGATACGCAGTATTTT	TRBJ2-3	TRBV19	NA	NA
CASSFWGLAGGLTDTQYF	TGTGCCAGCAGTTTTTGGGGACTAGCGGGGGGACTCACAGATACGCAGTATTTT	TRBJ2-3	TRBV28	TRBD2	NA
CASSLRLPGAYEQYF	TGTGCCAGCAGCTTACGACTCCCAGGGGCCTACGAGCAGTACTTC	TRBJ2-7	TRBV7-2	NA	NA
CASSPGTVINYGYTF	TGTGCCAGCAGCCCGGGGACAGTTATAAACTATGGCTACACCTTC	TRBJ1-2	TRBV9	TRBD1	NA
CASSLFADEAFF	TGTGCCAGCAGTTTATTTGCAGATGAAGCTTTCTTT	TRBJ1-1	TRBV28	NA	NA
CAWSGQFAEAFF	TGTGCCTGGAGTGGACAGTTCGCTGAAGCTTTCTTT	TRBJ1-1	TRBV30	NA	once
CASSLKGQGGYTF	TGTGCCAGCAGTTTAAAGGGACAAGGTGGCTACACCTTC	TRBJ1-2	TRBV12-3/TRBV12-4	NA	NA
CASSDLAGGYNEQFF	TGTGCCAGCAGTGATTTAGCGGGAGGTTACAATGAGCAGTTCTTC	TRBJ2-1	TRBV2	TRBD2	NA
CASSPAYGTPPYNEQFF	TGTGCCAGCAGCCCGGCCTATGGGACACCACCCTACAATGAGCAGTTCTTC	TRBJ2-1	TRBV14	NA	NA
CASSRTGATEAFF	TGTGCCAGCAGCAGGACAGGGGCCACTGAAGCTTTCTTT	TRBJ1-1	TRBV3-1/TRBV3-2	TRBD1	NA
CAISQTGPYEQYF	TGTGCCATCAGCCAGACAGGACCCTACGAGCAGTACTTC	TRBJ2-7	TRBV10-3	NA	few
CASGLVRGTTYEQYF	TGTGCTAGTGGTTTGGTAAGGGGGACTACCTACGAGCAGTACTTC	TRBJ2-7	TRBV12-5	NA	NA
CSVEPGYTF	TGCAGCGTTGAACCGGGCTACACCTTC	TRBJ1-2	TRBV29-1	NA	NA
CASSPGQGHTYGYTF	TGTGCCAGCAGCCCGGGACAGGGGCATACCTATGGCTACACCTTC	TRBJ1-2	TRBV7-9	TRBD1	NA
CASSVLKDRGLAGEQFF	TGTGCCAGCAGCGTCCTGAAGGATCGGGGACTAGCGGGTGAGCAGTTCTTC	TRBJ2-1	TRBV9	TRBD2	NA
CASSPDREGYTQYF	TGTGCCAGCTCACCTGACAGGGAAGGGTATACGCAGTATTTT	TRBJ2-3	TRBV18	TRBD1	once
CASSPDRASFNEQFF	TGTGCCAGCAGCCCCGACAGGGCCTCCTTTAATGAGCAGTTCTTC	TRBJ2-1	TRBV5-4	TRBD1	NA
CSVSTGGSAGNTIYF	TGCAGCGTTAGTACAGGGGGCTCGGCTGGAAACACCATATATTTT	TRBJ1-3	TRBV29-1	TRBD1	NA
CASSYGGGFDNEQFF	TGTGCCAGCAGTTACGGCGGGGGGTTCGACAATGAGCAGTTCTTC	TRBJ2-1	TRBV6-2/TRBV6-3	TRBD2	NA
CASSLRGASGPVSYEQYF	TGTGCCAGCAGTTTAAGGGGGGCTAGCGGGCCGGTCTCCTACGAGCAGTACTTC	TRBJ2-7	TRBV27	TRBD2	NA